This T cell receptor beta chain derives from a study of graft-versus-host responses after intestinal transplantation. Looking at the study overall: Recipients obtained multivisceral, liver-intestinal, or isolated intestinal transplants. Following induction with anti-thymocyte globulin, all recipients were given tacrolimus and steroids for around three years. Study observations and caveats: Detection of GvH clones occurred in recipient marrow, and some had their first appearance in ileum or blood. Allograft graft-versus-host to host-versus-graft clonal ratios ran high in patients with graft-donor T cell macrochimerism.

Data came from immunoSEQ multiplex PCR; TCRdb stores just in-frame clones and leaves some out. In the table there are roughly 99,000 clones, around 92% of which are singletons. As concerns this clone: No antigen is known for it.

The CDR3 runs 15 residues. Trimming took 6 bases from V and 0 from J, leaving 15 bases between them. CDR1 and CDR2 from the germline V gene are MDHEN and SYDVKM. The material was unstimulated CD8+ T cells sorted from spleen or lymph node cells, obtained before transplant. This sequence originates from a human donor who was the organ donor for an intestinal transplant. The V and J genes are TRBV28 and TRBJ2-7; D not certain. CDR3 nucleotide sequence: TGTGCCAGCAGACAACCCAGGCTTAACTCCTACGAGCAGTACTTC. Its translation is CASRQPRLNSYEQYF.